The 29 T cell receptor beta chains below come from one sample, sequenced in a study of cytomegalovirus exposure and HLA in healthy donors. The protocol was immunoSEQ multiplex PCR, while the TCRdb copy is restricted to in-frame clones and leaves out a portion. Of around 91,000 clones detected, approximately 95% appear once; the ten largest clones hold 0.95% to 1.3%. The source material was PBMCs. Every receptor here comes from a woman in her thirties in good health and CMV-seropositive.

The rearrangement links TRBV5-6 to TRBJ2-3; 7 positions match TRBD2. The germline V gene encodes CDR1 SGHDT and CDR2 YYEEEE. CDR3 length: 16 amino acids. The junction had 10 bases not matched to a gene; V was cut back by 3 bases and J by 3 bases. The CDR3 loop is CASSSPGREETDTQYF. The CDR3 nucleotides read TGTGCCAGCAGCTCACCCGGACGGGAGGAAACAGATACGCAGTATTTT.

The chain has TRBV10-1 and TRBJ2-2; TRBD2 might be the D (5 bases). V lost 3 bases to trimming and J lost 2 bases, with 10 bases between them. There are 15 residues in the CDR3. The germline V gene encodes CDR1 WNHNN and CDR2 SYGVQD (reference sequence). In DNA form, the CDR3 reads TGCGCCAGCAGTGAAAGGAGGCAAAACACCGGGGAGCTGTTTTTT. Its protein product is CASSERRQNTGELFF.

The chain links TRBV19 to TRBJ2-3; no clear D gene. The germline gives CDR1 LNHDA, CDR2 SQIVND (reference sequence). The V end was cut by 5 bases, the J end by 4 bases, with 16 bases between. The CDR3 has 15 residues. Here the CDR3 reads CASSLSRNPADTQYF. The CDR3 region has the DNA TGTGCCAGTAGTCTCTCGAGGAACCCGGCAGATACGCAGTATTTT. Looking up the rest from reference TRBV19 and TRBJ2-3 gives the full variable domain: DGGITQSPKYLFRKEGQNVTLSCEQNLNHDAMYWYRQDPGQGLRLIYYSQIVNDFQKGDIAEGYSVSREKKESFPLTVTSAQKNPTAFYLCASSLSRNPADTQYFGPGTRLTVL.

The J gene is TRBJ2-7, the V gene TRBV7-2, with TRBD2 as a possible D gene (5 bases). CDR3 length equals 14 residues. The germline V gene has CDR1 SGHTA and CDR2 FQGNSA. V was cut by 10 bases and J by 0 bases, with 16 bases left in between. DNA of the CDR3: TGTGCCACTTCACGGACTGGGAGCTCCTACGAGCAGTACTTC. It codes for CATSRTGSSYEQYF.

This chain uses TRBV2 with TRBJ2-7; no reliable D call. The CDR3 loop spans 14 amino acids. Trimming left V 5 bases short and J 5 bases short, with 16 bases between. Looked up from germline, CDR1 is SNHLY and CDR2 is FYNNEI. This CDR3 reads CASSPEKRGHEQYF. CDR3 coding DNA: TGTGCCAGCAGTCCGGAGAAAAGAGGCCACGAGCAGTACTTC.

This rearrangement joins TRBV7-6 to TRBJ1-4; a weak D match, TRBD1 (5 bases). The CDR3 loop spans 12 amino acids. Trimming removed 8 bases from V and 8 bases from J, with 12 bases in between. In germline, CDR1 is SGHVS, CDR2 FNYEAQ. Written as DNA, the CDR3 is TGTGCCAGCTCCAGGGTTAACGAAAAACTGTTTTTT. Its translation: CASSRVNEKLFF.

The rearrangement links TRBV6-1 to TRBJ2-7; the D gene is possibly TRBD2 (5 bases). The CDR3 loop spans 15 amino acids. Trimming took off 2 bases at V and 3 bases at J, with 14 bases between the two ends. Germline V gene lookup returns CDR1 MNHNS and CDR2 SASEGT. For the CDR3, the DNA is TGTGCCAGCAGTGAAACGGGGTCGGAATTCTACGAGCAGTACTTC. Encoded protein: CASSETGSEFYEQYF.

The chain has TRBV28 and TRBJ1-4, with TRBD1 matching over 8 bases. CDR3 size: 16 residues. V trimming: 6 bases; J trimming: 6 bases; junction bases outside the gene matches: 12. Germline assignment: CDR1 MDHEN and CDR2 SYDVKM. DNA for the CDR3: TGTGCCAGCAGAACTGACAGGGGATGGATAGATGAAAAACTGTTTTTT. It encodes CASRTDRGWIDEKLFF.

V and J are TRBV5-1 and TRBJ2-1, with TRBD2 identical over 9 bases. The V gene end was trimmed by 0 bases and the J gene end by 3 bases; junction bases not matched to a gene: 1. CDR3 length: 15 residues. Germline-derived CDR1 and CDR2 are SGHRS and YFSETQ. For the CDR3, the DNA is TGCGCCAGCAGCTTGGTAGCGGGAGTCTACAATGAGCAGTTCTTC. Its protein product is CASSLVAGVYNEQFF.

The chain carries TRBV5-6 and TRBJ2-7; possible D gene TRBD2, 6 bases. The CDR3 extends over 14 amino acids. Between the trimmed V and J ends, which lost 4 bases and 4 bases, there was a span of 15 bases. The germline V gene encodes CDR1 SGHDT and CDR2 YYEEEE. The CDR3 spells CASSRRRGPYEQYF. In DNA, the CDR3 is TGTGCCAGCAGCCGGAGGAGGGGCCCGTACGAGCAGTACTTC.

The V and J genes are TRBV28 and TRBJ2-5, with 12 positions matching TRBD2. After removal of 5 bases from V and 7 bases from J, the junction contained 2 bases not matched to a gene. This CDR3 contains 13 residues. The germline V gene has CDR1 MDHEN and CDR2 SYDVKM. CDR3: CASSLTSGGTQYF. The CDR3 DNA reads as TGTGCCAGCAGTCTGACTAGCGGGGGGACCCAGTACTTC.

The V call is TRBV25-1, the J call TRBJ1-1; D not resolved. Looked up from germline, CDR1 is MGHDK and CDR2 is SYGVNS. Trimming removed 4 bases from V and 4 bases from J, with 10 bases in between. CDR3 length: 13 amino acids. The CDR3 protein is CASSVLAGTEAFF. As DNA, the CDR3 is TGTGCCAGCAGTGTTTTGGCAGGCACTGAAGCTTTCTTT.

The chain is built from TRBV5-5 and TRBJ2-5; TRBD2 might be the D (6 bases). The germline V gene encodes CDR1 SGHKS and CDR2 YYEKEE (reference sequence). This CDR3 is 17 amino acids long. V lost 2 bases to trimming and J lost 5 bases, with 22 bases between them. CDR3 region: CASSLGGRAGKAETQYF. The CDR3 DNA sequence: TGTGCCAGCAGCTTAGGTGGGCGCGCGGGAAAGGCGGAGACCCAGTACTTC.

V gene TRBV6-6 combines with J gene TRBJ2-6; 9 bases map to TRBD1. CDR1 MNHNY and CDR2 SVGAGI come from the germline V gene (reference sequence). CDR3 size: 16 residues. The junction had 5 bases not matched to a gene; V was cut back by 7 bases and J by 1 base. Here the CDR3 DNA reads TGTGCCAGCACCCCGACAGGGGGATCTGGGGCCAACGTCCTGACTTTC. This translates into CASTPTGGSGANVLTF.

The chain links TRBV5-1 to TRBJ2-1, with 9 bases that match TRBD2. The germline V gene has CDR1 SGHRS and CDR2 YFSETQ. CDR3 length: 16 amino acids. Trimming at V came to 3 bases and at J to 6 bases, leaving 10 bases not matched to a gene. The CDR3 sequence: CASSSPSGTGGNEQFF. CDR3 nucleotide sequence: TGCGCCAGCAGCTCACCTAGCGGGACCGGGGGCAATGAGCAGTTCTTC.

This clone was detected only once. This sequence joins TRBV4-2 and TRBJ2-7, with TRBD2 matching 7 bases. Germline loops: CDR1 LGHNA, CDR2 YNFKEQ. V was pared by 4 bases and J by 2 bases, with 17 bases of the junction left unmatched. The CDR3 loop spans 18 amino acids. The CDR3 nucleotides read TGTGCCAGCAGCCGGGTCCATCAACGGGGGGAGGGTGCCTACGAGCAGTACTTC. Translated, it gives CASSRVHQRGEGAYEQYF.

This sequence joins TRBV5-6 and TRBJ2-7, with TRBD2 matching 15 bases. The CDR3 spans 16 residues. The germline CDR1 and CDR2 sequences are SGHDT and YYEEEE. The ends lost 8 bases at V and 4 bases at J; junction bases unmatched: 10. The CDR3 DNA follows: TGTGCCAGTAGGACTAGCGGGAGGGCCGTCGGATACGAGCAGTACTTC. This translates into CASRTSGRAVGYEQYF. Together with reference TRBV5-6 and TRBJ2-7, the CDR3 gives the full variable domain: DAGVTQSPTHLIKTRGQQVTLRCSPKSGHDTVSWYQQALGQGPQFIFQYYEEEERQRGNFPDRFSGHQFPNYSSELNVNALLLGDSALYLCASRTSGRAVGYEQYFGPGTRLTVT.

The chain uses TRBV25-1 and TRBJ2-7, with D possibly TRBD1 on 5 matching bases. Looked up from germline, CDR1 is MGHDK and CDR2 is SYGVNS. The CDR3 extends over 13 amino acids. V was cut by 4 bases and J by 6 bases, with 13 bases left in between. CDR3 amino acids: CASSAQTASEQYF. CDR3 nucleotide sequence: TGTGCCAGCAGTGCTCAGACAGCCTCCGAGCAGTACTTC.

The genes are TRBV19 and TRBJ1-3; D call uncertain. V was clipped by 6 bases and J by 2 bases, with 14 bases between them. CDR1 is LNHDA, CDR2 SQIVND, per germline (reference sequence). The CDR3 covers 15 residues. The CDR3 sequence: CASSPGGLTGNTIYF. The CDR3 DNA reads TGTGCCAGTAGCCCCGGCGGGTTGACTGGAAACACCATATATTTT.

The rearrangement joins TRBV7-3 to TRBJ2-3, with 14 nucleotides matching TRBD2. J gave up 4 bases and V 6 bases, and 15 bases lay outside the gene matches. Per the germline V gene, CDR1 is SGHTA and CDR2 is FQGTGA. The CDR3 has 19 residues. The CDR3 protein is CASSPKKGGLAGGPDTQYF. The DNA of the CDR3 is TGTGCCAGCAGTCCGAAAAAGGGAGGACTAGCGGGGGGCCCAGATACGCAGTATTTT.

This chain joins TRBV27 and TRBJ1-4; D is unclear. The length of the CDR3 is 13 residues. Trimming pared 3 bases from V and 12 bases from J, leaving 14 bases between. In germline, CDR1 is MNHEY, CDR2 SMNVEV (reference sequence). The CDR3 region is CASSFGRLRELFF. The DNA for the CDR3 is TGTGCCAGCAGTTTTGGGAGACTCCGGGAACTGTTTTTT.

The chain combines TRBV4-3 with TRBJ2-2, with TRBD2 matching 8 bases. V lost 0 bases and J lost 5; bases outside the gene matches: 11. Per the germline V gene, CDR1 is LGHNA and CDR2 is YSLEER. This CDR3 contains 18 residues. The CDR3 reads CASSQDSHAGGGTGELFF. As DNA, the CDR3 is TGCGCCAGCAGCCAAGATTCGCATGCGGGGGGAGGGACCGGGGAGCTGTTTTTT.

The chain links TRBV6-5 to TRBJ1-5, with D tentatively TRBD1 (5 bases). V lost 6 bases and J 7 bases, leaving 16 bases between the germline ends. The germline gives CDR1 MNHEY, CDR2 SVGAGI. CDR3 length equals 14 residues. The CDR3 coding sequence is TGTGCCAGCAGCGGCAGGGTGGGAGGCCAGCCCCAGCATTTT. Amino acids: CASSGRVGGQPQHF.

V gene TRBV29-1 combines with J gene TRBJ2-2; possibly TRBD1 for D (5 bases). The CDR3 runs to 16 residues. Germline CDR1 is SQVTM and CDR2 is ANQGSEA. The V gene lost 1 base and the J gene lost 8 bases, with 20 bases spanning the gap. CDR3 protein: CSVEGGETAVGGELFF. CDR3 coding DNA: TGCAGCGTTGAAGGCGGCGAGACAGCTGTTGGGGGGGAGCTGTTTTTT.

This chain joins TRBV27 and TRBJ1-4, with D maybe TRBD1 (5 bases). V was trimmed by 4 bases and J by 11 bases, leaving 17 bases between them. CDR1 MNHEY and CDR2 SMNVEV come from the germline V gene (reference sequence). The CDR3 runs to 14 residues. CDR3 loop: CASSSDGHLGKLFF. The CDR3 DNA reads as TGTGCCAGCAGTTCAGACGGACACCTGGGGAAACTGTTTTTT.

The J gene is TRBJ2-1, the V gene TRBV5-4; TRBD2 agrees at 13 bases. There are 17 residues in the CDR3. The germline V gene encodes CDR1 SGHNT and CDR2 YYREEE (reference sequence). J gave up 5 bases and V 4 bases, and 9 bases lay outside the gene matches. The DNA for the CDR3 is TGTGCCAGCAGCACCCCAAAGACTAGCGGGAGGAACAATGAGCAGTTCTTC. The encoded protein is CASSTPKTSGRNNEQFF.

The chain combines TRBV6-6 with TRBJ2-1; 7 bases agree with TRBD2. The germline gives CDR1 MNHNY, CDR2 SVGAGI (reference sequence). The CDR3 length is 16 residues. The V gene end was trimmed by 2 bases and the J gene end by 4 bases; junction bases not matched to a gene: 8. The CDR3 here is CASSYVAGLLYNEQFF. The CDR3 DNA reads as TGTGCCAGCAGTTACGTGGCGGGACTATTATACAATGAGCAGTTCTTC.

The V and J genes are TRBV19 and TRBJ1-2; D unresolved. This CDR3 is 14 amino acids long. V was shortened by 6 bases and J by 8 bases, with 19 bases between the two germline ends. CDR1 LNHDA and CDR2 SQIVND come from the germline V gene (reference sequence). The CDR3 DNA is TGTGCCAGTAGCCAAGGTCCCACAGAGTCGGGCTACACCTTC. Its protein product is CASSQGPTESGYTF.

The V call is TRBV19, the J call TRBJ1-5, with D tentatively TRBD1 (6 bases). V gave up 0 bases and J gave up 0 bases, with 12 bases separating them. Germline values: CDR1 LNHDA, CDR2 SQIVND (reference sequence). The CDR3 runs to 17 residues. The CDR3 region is CASSIDLPGHSNQPQHF. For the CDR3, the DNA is TGTGCCAGTAGTATAGATCTCCCGGGACATAGCAATCAGCCCCAGCATTTT.